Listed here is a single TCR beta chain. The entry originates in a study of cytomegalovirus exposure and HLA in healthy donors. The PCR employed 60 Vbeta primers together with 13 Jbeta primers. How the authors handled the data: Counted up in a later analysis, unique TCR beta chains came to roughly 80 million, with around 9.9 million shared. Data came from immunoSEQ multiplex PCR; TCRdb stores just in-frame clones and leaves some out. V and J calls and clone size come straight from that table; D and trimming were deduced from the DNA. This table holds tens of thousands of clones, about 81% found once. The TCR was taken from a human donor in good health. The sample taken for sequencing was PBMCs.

CDR3 bases: TGTGCCACCAGAACGGTCGGTAATAACAACTATGGCTACACCTTC. It specifies CATRTVGNNNYGYTF. V is TRBV5-4 and J is TRBJ1-2; D remains unclear. This CDR3 is built from 15 residues. With 9 bases removed from V and 2 bases from J, the gap between germline ends came to 20 bases. CDR1 and CDR2 from the germline V gene are SGHNT and YYREEE (reference sequence).